Listed below are T cell receptor beta chains from one sample, sequenced in a study of T cell responses to AZD1222 COVID-19 vaccine. Repertoires were generated with immunoSEQ multiplex PCR, while TCRdb's copy carries only in-frame clones and drops some. The table shows about 150,000 clones, with roughly 90% occurring only once. The source material was peripheral blood, sampled 28 days after the second AZD1222 dose. The source of these receptors is an adult who received the AZD1222 COVID-19 vaccine. CDR3s include the opening cysteine and the closing phenylalanine or tryptophan. A D gene is named only where the DNA matches it firmly. The size of a clone is reported for some rows only, either as once, few or many, or as a class for expanded clones.

clone_size j_call v_call d_call cdr3_aa cdr3_nt
NA TRBJ1-1 TRBV3-1/TRBV3-2 NA CASSQGSPPLRAFF TGTGCCAGCAGCCAGGGGTCTCCCCCCCTGAGAGCTTTCTTT
many TRBJ1-4 TRBV5-1 NA CASSSSWTSNEKLFF TGCGCCAGCAGCTCGTCCTGGACCTCGAATGAAAAACTGTTTTTT
NA TRBJ1-1 TRBV20-1 NA CSASKVAGNTEAFF TGCAGTGCTAGTAAGGTGGCAGGGAACACTGAAGCTTTCTTT
NA TRBJ2-1 TRBV3-1/TRBV3-2 NA CASSQNYNEQFF TGTGCCAGCAGCCAGAACTACAATGAGCAGTTCTTC
NA TRBJ1-3 TRBV7-2 TRBD1 CASSDRGPGNTIYF TGTGCCAGCAGCGACAGGGGGCCTGGAAACACCATATATTTT
NA TRBJ2-1 TRBV7-9 TRBD1 CASYGPGQGYNEQFF TGTGCCAGCTACGGCCCGGGACAGGGGTACAATGAGCAGTTCTTC
NA TRBJ1-2 TRBV19 TRBD1 CASSLGTGAPLHGYTF TGTGCCAGTAGTTTAGGGACAGGGGCGCCTCTTCATGGCTACACCTTC
NA TRBJ2-1 TRBV7-9 TRBD2 CASSLAELAGYNEQFF TGTGCCAGCAGCTTAGCCGAACTAGCGGGATACAATGAGCAGTTCTTC
once TRBJ2-5 TRBV6-5 NA CASATGLEETQYF TGTGCCAGCGCCACGGGACTCGAGGAGACCCAGTACTTC
NA TRBJ2-7 TRBV18 NA CASSPSQDSIYEQYF TGTGCCAGCTCACCTTCTCAGGACAGCATCTACGAGCAGTACTTC
NA TRBJ1-1 TRBV10-3 NA CAISERTEITEAFF TGTGCCATCAGTGAAAGGACAGAAATCACTGAAGCTTTCTTT
NA TRBJ1-4 TRBV23-1 NA CASSQSPRREKLFF TGCGCCAGCAGTCAATCCCCCCGGCGAGAAAAACTGTTTTTT
NA TRBJ2-5 TRBV9 TRBD2 CASTTGGGPETQYF TGTGCCAGCACCACGGGCGGGGGGCCAGAGACCCAGTACTTC
NA TRBJ1-1 TRBV2 NA CASTTGNTEAFF TGTGCCAGCACCACAGGGAACACTGAAGCTTTCTTT
NA TRBJ2-7 TRBV18 NA CASSQLGYEQYF TGTGCCAGCTCACAATTGGGGTACGAGCAGTACTTC
NA TRBJ1-4 TRBV7-2 NA CASSLRQNSNEKLFF TGTGCCAGCAGCTTGAGACAGAATTCTAATGAAAAACTGTTTTTT